This T cell receptor beta chain was identified in a study of blood T cell repertoires in COVID-19 (dated by TCRdb to about 2020). In terms of the full investigation: Collaborator samples came from the United States, Italy and Spain and covered acute and convalescent phases of COVID-19. Samples were obtained from the ongoing ImmuneRACE study (first 160 participants) and from 1,254 subjects provided by 6 global collaborators. A freely available public database, intended as a resource for researchers studying the immune response to SARS-CoV-2, is where the repertoires were released. Deeply sampled blood TCRbeta repertoires from subjects exposed to, actively infected with, or recovered from COVID-19 were included in the dataset. The prospective study material was composed of cDNA or gDNA derived from T cells, B-cell-depleted T cells, or PBMCs. Where available, HLA class I and class II types were taken from metadata supplied by the sample provider and were not determined by assay-based typing. Sample metadata almost always included a de-identified subject ID, COVID-19 status, age in years and sex. What the authors observed across the whole study: The quantity of clinical and demographic metadata differed by source and by participant and was supplied without curation.

To note about this clone: The antigen this receptor binds is unknown. One base away there is no much larger clone; base qualities are not given.

Whole blood was collected in K2EDTA tubes by collaborating institutions according to the institutions' own protocols. For TCRbeta analysis, collaborators shipped samples as frozen whole blood, isolated PBMCs, or DNA extracted from either of those sample types. TCRbeta CDR3 regions were amplified from genomic DNA using the immunoSEQ Assay, a bias-controlled multiplex PCR. The paper's data handling went like this. Nucleated cell counts per sample were estimated from amplification of reference gene primers within the assay. To quantify the absolute abundance of each unique TCRbeta CDR3 rearrangement, sequence reads were collapsed and filtered. Productive Simpson clonality was computed per sample as the square root of Simpson's diversity index over productive rearrangements. TCRdb took over this immuneACCESS table, retaining in-frame rearrangements with V and J assigned. Such tables are incomplete; in checked studies, under half of the missing clones stem from an unresolved V gene, and the remainder is unexplained. V and J calls and clone size are as listed in that table; D and trimming were resolved from the DNA. Within this sample are 67,000 or so clones, with over 65% of them counted one time only. Together, the top ten hold around 0.83% of the sample.

The clonotype comes from a woman aged 70 to 79 with acute or convalescent COVID-19. The source material was peripheral blood.

The sequence in DNA is TGTGCCAGCAGCTTAGGACTAGCGGGAGGGCCGGTTACCGGGGAGCTGTTTTTT. The encoded protein is CASSLGLAGGPVTGELFF. The rearranged segments are TRBV7-9 and TRBJ2-2; 14 bases in the junction line up with TRBD2. The CDR3 has 18 amino acids, counting the end cysteine and phenylalanine. Of the read, only the CDR3 DNA is kept; its 54 bases are in frame from base 1. CDR1 and CDR2 are drawn from the germline V gene (reference sequence): SEHNR, FQNEAQ. Ends trimmed: V by 1 base, J by 5 bases; bases unmatched to a gene: 6.